This note documents a single T cell receptor (beta chain) sequence. What it binds is unknown. The record originates from a study of cytomegalovirus exposure and HLA in healthy donors. Whole-study context: In an early release, HLA-typed donors contributed some 80 million unique TCR sequences.

The PCR ran on 60 Vbeta and 13 Jbeta primers. The data were produced by immunoSEQ multiplex PCR, yet TCRdb's version contains in-frame clones alone and is incomplete. The sample shows over 100,000 clones, around 66% of them seen only once. The CDR3 has 16 amino acids. With 5 bases removed from V and 4 bases from J, the gap between germline ends came to 17 bases. CDR1 is LNHDA, CDR2 SQIVND, per germline (reference sequence). General study findings and limits: Specificity for CMV antigens was confirmed in vitro for a few of the CMV-associated chains. Donors were assumed by presence/absence analyses to have roughly uniform sequencing depth.

Sample: PBMCs. The TCR was taken from a woman aged 40-49 years in good health and CMV-seropositive. The V call is TRBV19, the J call TRBJ1-4; D might be TRBD1 (5 bases). The CDR3 coding sequence is TGTGCCAGTAGTTCAGCCTCGGCAGGGCGTAATGAAAAACTGTTTTTT. Amino acid sequence: CASSSASAGRNEKLFF.